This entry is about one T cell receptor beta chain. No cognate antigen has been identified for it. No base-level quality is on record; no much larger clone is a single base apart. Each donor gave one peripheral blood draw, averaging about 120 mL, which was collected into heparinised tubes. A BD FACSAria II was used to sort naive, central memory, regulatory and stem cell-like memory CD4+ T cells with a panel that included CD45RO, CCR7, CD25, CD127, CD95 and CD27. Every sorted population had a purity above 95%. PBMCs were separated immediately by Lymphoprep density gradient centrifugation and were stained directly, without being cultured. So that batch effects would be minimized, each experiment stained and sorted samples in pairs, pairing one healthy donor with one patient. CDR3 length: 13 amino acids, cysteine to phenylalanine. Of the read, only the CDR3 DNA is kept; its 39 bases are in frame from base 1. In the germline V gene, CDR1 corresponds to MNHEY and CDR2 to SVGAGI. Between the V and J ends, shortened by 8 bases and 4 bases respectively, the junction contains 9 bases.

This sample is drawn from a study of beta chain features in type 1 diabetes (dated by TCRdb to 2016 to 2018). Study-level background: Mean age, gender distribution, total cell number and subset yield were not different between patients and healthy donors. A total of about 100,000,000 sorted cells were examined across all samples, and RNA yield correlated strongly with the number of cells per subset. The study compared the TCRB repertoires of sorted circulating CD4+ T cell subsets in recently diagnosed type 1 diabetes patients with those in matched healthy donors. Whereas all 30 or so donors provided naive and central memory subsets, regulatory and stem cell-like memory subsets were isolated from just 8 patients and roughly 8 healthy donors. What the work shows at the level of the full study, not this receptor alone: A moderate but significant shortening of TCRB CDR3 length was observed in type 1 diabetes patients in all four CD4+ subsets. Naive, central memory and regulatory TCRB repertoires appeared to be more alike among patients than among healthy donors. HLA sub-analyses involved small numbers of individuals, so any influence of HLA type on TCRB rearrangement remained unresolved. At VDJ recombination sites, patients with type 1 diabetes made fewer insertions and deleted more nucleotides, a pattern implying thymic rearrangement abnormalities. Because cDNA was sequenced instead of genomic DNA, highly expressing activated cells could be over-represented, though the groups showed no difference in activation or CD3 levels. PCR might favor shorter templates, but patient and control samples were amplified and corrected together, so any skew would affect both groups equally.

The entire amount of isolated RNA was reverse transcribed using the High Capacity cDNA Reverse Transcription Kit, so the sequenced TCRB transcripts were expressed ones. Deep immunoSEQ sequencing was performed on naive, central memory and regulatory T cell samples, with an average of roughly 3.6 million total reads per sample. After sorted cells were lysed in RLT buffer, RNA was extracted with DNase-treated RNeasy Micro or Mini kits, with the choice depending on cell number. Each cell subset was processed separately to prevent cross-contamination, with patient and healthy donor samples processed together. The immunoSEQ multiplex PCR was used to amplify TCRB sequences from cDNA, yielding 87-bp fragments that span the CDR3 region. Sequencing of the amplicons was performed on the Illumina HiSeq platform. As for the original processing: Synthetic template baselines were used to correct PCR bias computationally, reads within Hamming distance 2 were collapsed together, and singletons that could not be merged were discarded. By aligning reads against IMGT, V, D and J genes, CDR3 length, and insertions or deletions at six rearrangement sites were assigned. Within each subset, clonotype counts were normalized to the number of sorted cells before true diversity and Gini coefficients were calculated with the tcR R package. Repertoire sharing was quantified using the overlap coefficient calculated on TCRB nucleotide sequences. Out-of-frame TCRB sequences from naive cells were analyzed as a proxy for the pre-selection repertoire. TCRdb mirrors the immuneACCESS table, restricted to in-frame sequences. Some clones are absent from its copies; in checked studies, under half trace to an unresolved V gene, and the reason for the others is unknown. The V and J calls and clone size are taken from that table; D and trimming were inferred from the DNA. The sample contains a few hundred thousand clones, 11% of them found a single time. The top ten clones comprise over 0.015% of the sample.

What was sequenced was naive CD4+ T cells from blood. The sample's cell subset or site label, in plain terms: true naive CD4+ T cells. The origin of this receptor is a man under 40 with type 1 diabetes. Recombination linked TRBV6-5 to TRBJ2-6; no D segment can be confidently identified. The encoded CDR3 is CASGSLGANVLTF. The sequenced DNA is TGTGCCAGCGGCTCTCTGGGGGCCAACGTCCTGACTTTC.